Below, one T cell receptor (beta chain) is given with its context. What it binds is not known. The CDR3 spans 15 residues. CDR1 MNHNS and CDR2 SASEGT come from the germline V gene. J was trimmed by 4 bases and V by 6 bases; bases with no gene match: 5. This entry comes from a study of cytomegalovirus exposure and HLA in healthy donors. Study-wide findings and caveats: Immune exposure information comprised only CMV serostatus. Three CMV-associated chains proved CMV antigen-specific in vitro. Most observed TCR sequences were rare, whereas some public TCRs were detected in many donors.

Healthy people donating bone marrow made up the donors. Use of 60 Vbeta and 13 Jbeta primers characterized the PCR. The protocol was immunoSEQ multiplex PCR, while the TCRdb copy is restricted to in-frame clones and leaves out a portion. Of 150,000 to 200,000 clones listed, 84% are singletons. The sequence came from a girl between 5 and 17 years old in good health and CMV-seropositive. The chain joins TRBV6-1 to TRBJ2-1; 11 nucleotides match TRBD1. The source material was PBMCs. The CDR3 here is CASRAGTGGYNEQFF. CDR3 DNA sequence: TGTGCCAGCAGAGCCGGGACAGGGGGGTACAATGAGCAGTTCTTC.